This T cell receptor beta chain is from a study of shared clonotypes between healthy human individuals. Looking at the study overall: Aged between 18 and 49, the donors were two women and a few men. Study outcomes and limitations: Only blood underwent sampling, and tissue repertoires likely differ. Naive subsets, compared against memory subsets, generally had larger estimated richness values.

Trimming removed 8 bases at V and 5 bases at J, with 10 bases between. CDR1 and CDR2 (germline): MNHEY, SMNVEV (reference sequence). The CDR3 totals 11 residues. Each PCR replicate from the sorted subsets contained about 200 ng DNA, which is roughly 33,000 T cell genomes. Some clones are missing from TCRdb's copy, which holds only in-frame ones; the method was immunoSEQ multiplex PCR. In the table there are about 2.2 million clones, around 93% of which are singletons. Concerning this clone itself: Its antigen remains unidentified.

Terminally differentiated effector memory CD45RA+ cells were excluded by CCR7 positive selection of CD45RO-negative cells. Material for sequencing was naive CD8+ T cells from PBMCs. This sequence joins TRBV27 and TRBJ2-7; D uncertain. This clonotype originated in a young man in good health. Some clones in this sample may be carry-over from other donors' samples. The chain's CDR3 is CASGWGNEQYF. CDR3 bases: TGTGCCAGCGGTTGGGGTAACGAGCAGTACTTC.